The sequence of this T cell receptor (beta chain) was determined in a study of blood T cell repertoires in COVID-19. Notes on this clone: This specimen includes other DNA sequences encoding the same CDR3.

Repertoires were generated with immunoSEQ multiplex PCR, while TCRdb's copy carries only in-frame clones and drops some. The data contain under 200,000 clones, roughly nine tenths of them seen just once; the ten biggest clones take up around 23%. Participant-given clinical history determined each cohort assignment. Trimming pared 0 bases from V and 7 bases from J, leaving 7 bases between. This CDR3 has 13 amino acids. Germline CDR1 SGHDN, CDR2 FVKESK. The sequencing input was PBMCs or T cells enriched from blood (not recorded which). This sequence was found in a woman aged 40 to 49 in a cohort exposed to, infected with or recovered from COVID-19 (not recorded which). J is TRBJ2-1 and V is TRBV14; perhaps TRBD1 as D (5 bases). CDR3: CASSQDRGNEQFF. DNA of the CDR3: TGTGCCAGCAGCCAAGATAGGGGAAATGAGCAGTTCTTC.